This T cell receptor beta chain was obtained from a study of post-analysis software for immune sequencing data. Study-wide context: Relapsing-remitting, secondary progressive and progressive-relapsing multiple sclerosis courses were included. General observations from the study: Patients had higher frequencies than controls of five TRBV segments, including TRBV5-6, TRBV5-1 and TRBV20-1. Batch-mates among the samples co-clustered strongly by F measure.

Built from TCR beta cDNA, the libraries had unique molecular identifiers in them. TCRdb reanalysed the PCR reads using MiXCR and keeps one entry per CDR3 protein. The table records 430,000 or so distinct CDR3 sequences, approximately 39% of them present only once. A word on this clonotype: Antigen specificity is unknown.

CDR3 length: 14 amino acids. Germline V gene data show CDR1 as SGHDT and CDR2 as YYEEEE. The J segment lost 7 bases and the V segment lost 4 bases, leaving 8 bases of the junction unmatched. Material for sequencing was blood. The clonotype was recovered from a girl aged 2 to 9 with multiple sclerosis. The chain uses TRBV5-6 and TRBJ1-2, with 9 bases identical to TRBD1. As DNA, the CDR3 is TGTGCCAGCAGCCGGAACAGGGGGCAGGGTGGCTACACCTTC. It specifies CASSRNRGQGGYTF.